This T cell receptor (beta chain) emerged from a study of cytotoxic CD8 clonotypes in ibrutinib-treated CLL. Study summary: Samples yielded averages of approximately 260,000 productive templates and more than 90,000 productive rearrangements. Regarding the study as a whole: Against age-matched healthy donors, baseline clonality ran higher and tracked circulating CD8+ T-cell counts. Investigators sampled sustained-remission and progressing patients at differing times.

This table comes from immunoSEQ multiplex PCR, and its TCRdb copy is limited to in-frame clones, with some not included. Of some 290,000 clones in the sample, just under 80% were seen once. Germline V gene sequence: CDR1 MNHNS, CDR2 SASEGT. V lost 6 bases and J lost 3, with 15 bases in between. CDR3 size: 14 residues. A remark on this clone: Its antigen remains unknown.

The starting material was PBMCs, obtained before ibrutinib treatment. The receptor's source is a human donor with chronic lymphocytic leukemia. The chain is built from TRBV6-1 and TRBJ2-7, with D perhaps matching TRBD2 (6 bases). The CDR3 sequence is CASRSRDSYYEQYF. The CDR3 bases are TGTGCCAGCAGAAGCCGGGACTCTTACTACGAGCAGTACTTC.